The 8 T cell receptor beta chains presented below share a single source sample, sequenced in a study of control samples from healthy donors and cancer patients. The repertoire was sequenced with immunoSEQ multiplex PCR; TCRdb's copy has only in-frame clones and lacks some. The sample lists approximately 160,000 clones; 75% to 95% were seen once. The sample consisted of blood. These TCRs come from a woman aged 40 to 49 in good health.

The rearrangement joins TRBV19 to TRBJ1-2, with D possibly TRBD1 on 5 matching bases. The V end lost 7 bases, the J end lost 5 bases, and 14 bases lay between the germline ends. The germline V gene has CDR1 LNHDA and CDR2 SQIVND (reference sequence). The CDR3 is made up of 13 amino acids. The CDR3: CASTTAGWYGYTF. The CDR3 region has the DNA TGTGCCAGTACGACAGCGGGATGGTATGGCTACACCTTC.

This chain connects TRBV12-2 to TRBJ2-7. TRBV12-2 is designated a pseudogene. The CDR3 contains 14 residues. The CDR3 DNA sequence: TGTGCAAGTCGCCCCACGACAAGGGCGTGCGAGCAGTACTTC. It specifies CASRPTTRACEQYF.

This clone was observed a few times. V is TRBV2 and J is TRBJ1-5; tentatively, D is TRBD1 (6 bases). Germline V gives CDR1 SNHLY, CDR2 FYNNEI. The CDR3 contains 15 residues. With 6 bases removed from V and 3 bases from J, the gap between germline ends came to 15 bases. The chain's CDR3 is CASSLTGGLNQPQHF. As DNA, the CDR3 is TGTGCCAGCAGCCTAACCGGGGGCCTCAATCAGCCCCAGCATTTT. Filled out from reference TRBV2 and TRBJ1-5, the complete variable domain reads EPEVTQTPSHQVTQMGQEVILRCVPISNHLYFYWYRQILGQKVEFLVSFYNNEISEKSEIFDDQFSVERPDGSNFTLKIRSTKLEDSAMYFCASSLTGGLNQPQHFGDGTRLSIL.

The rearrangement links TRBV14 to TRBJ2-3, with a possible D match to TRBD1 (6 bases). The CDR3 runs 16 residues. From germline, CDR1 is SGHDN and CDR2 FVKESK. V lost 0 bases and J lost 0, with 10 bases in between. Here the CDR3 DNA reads TGTGCCAGCAGCCAAGATCGGGACACCAGCACAGATACGCAGTATTTT. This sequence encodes CASSQDRDTSTDTQYF.

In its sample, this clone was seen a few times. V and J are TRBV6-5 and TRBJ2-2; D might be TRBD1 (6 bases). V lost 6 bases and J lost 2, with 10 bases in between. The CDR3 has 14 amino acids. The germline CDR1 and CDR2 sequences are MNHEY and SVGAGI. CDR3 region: CASRAQGNTGELFF. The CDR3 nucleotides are TGTGCCAGCAGGGCACAGGGTAACACCGGGGAGCTGTTTTTT.

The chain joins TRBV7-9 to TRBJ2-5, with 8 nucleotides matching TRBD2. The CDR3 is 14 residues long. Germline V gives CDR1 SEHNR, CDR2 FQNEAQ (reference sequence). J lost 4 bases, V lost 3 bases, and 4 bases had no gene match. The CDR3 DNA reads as TGTGCCAGCAGCTTCGGGACTAGAGGAGAGACCCAGTACTTC. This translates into CASSFGTRGETQYF.

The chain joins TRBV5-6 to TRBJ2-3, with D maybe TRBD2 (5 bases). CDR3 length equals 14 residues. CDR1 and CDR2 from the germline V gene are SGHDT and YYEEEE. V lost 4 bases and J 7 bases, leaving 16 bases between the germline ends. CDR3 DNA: TGTGCCAGCAGCATCATACAAACTAGTCATACGCAGTATTTT. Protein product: CASSIIQTSHTQYF.

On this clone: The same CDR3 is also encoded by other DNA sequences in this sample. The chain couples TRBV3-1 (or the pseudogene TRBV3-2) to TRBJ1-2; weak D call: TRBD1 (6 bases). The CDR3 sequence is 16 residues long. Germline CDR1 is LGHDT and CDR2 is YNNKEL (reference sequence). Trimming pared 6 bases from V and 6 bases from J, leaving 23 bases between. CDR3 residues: CASRLEGGALRNGYTF. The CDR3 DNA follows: TGTGCCAGCAGGCTGGAGGGGGGGGCTCTGAGGAATGGCTACACCTTC.